The entry below gives a single TCR beta chain sequence along with its context. Per germline, CDR1 SGHAT and CDR2 FQDESV (reference sequence). J was trimmed by 5 bases and V by 5 bases; bases with no gene match: 17. The CDR3 totals 18 residues. This sample is drawn from a study of T cells in localized non-small cell lung cancer. Libraries were prepared by immunoSEQ multiplex PCR; TCRdb keeps only in-frame clonotypes and omits some of them. The top ten hold 5% to 8% of the sample, which has 40,000 or so clones, 70% to 90% seen once. The V and J genes are TRBV11-1 and TRBJ2-3; TRBD2 matches at 9 bases. The sample consisted of peripheral blood, taken before any cancer treatment. This TCR came from a man aged 35 to 69 with stage I lung adenocarcinoma. The CDR3 DNA follows: TGTGCCAGCAGCCCCACCCCCGGGACTAGCCTGAGTGGAGATACGCAGTATTTT. It specifies CASSPTPGTSLSGDTQYF.